Following are 7 T cell receptor beta chains from one sample sequenced in a study of CD8 T cells in Susac syndrome. RNA totalling about 0.5 to 1 ug underwent reverse transcription with random hexamers. TCRdb processed the immunoSEQ multiplex PCR reads anew with MiXCR; each CDR3 protein has one entry. The sample records some 96,000 distinct CDR3 sequences, approximately 95% being singletons. The sequenced material came from CD8+ T cells from PBMCs. These receptors were collected from a human donor with Susac syndrome.

CDR3 loop: CSASHHTKSSTDTQYF. In DNA form, the CDR3 reads TGCAGTGCTAGTCATCACACGAAATCTAGCACAGATACGCAGTATTTT. J is TRBJ2-3 and V is TRBV20-1, with no clear D. CDR3 size: 16 residues. Per the germline V gene, CDR1 is DFQATT and CDR2 is SNEGSKA (reference sequence). The ends were cut back, 3 bases at V and 0 bases at J, with 16 bases in the middle.

The chain carries TRBV29-1 and TRBJ1-5; D is undetermined. The V and J ends lost 7 bases and 6 bases respectively, with 16 bases between them. The CDR3 contains 13 residues. Germline CDR1 SQVTM, CDR2 ANQGSEA. CDR3 sequence reads: CSAGRELGQPQHF. The CDR3, as DNA: TGCAGCGCCGGGAGGGAATTGGGTCAGCCCCAGCATTTT.

This sequence joins TRBV29-1 and TRBJ2-1; D perhaps matches TRBD2 (5 bases). Germline CDR1 and CDR2: SQVTM and ANQGSEA. The CDR3 length is 12 residues. Trimming removed 7 bases at V and 6 bases at J, with 13 bases between. Written as DNA, the CDR3 is TGCAGCGCCGCGAGACTATCCAATGAGCAGTTCTTC. This gives the protein CSAARLSNEQFF.

The rearrangement links TRBV7-9 to TRBJ2-1; 8 nucleotides align to TRBD2. Trimming cost V 5 bases and J 8 bases; bases outside gene matches: 5. The CDR3 runs to 13 residues. CDR1 and CDR2 from the germline V gene are SEHNR and FQNEAQ (reference sequence). The CDR3 nucleotides are TGTGCCAGCAGCCCGAGCGGGAGCCATGAGCAGTTCTTC. Translating gives CASSPSGSHEQFF.

The chain uses TRBV7-6 and TRBJ2-5; D is undetermined. Trimming removed 5 bases at V and 2 bases at J, with 9 bases between. Germline V gene data show CDR1 as SGHVS and CDR2 as FNYEAQ. CDR3 length: 13 amino acids. CDR3 sequence: CASSPHRQETQYF. In DNA, the CDR3 is TGTGCCAGCAGCCCCCACCGACAAGAGACCCAGTACTTC.

V gene TRBV12-3 or TRBV12-4 combines with J gene TRBJ2-2; 9 positions agree with TRBD1. V was clipped by 6 bases and J by 4 bases; unmatched bases: 6. This CDR3 comprises 15 residues. CDR3: CASSLGQGRTGELFF. Here the CDR3 DNA reads TGTGCCAGCAGCTTGGGACAGGGACGCACCGGGGAGCTGTTTTTT.

The V call is TRBV6-5, the J call TRBJ2-7; TRBD2 is a possible D gene (6 bases). Germline CDR1 and CDR2: MNHEY and SVGAGI. The CDR3 sequence is 16 residues long. Trimming left V 1 base short and J 6 bases short, with 19 bases between. The CDR3 DNA reads TGTGCCAGCAGTTACTGGGACCCGACTAGAAGGAGCGAGCAGTACTTC. It is translated as CASSYWDPTRRSEQYF.